This TCR beta chain came from a study of CD8+ T cells in alopecia areata. A FACSAria was used to sort CD4+ and CD8+ T cells. These cells came from PBMCs. Broader study findings: Compared with normal scalp, lesional scalp had higher clonality and more expanded CD8+ clones. Relative to mice, TCR sharing across patients was less clear, a difference possibly HLA-related.

Concerning this clone itself: Its antigen remains unknown.

Sequencing used cDNA as its template, made by extracting RNA and reverse transcribing it. Clones were read by immunoSEQ multiplex PCR, and TCRdb kept only the in-frame ones, dropping some. The sample lists some 110,000 clones; about 61% were seen once. With 6 bases removed from V and 5 bases from J, the gap between germline ends came to 14 bases. Germline-derived CDR1 and CDR2 are SNHLY and FYNNEI. The CDR3 runs 14 residues. Specimen: CD4+ T cells sorted from blood. This chain joins TRBV2 and TRBJ2-1, with a possible D match to TRBD2 (6 bases). This TCR was recovered from a human donor in good health. DNA of the CDR3: TGTGCCAGCAGGCCTAGCGTTATAAACAATGAGCAGTTCTTC. This gives the protein CASRPSVINNEQFF.